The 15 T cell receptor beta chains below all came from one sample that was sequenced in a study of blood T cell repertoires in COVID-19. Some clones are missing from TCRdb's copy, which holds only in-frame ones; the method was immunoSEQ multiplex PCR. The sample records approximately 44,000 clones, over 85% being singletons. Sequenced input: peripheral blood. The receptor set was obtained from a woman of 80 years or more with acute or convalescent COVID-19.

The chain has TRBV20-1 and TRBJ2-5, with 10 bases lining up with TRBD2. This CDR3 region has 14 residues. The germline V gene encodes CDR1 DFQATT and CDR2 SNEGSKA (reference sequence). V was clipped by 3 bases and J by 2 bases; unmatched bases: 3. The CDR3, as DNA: TGCAGTGCTAGTGTACTAGCGGGACAAGAGACCCAGTACTTC. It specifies CSASVLAGQETQYF.

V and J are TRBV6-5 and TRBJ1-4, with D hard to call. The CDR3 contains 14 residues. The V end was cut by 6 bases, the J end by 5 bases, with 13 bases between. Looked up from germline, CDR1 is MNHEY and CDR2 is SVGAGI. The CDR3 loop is CASSTGSLNEKLFF. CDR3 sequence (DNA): TGTGCCAGCAGCACCGGGAGTCTAAATGAAAAACTGTTTTTT.

CDR3 protein: CASSPGSGATNEKLFF. The DNA for the CDR3 is TGCGCCAGCAGCCCGGGAAGTGGGGCAACTAATGAAAAACTGTTTTTT. V gene TRBV5-1 combines with J gene TRBJ1-4, with D unclear. The CDR3 is 16 amino acids. Trimming removed 4 bases at V and 0 bases at J, with 13 bases between. The germline V gene has CDR1 SGHRS and CDR2 YFSETQ.

CDR3 loop: CASSWAQGNRETQYF. The CDR3 nucleotides are TGCGCCAGCAGCTGGGCACAGGGGAACCGAGAGACCCAGTACTTC. The chain carries TRBV5-1 and TRBJ2-5, with 7 bases matching TRBD1. The CDR3 has 15 residues. The V segment lost 3 bases and the J segment 4 bases; nucleotides outside the gene matches: 9. From germline, CDR1 is SGHRS and CDR2 YFSETQ.

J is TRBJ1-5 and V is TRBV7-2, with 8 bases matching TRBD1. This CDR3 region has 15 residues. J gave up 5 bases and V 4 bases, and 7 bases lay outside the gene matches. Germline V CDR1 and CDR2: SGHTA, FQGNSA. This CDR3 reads CASSWTGSGHQPQHF. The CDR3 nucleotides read TGTGCCAGCAGCTGGACAGGGTCGGGTCATCAGCCCCAGCATTTT. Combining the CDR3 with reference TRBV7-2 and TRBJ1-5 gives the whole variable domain GAGVSQSPSNKVTEKGKDVELRCDPISGHTALYWYRQSLGQGLEFLIYFQGNSAPDKSGLPSDRFSAERTGGSVSTLTIQRTQQEDSAVYLCASSWTGSGHQPQHFGDGTRLSIL.

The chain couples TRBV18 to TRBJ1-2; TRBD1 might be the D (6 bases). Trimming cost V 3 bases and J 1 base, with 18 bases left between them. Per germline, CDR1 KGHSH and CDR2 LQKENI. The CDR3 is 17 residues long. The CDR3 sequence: CASSPLPPGTNNYGYTF. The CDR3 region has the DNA TGTGCCAGCTCACCTCTCCCCCCCGGGACAAATAACTATGGCTACACCTTC.

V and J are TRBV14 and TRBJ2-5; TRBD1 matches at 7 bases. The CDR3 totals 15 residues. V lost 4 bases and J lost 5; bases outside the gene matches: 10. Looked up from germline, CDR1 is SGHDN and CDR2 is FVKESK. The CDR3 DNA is TGTGCCAGCAGCCCAACGGACAGGCCCCGGGAGACCCAGTACTTC. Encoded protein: CASSPTDRPRETQYF.

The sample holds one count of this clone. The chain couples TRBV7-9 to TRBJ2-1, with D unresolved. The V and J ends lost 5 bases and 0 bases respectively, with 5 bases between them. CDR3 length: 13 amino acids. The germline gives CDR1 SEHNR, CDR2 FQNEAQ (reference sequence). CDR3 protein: CASSPSSYNEQFF. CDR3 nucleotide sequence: TGTGCCAGCAGCCCGAGCTCCTACAATGAGCAGTTCTTC.

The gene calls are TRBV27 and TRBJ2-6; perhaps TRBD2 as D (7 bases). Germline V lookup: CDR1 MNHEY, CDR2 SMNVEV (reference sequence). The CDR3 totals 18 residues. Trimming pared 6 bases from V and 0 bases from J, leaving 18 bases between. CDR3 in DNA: TGTGCCAGCAGCCGTGGGGGGGCACTGAGCTCTGGGGCCAACGTCCTGACTTTC. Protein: CASSRGGALSSGANVLTF.

CDR3 coding DNA: TGTGCCAGCAGTTATATATCAGGGAGGGACACTGAAGCTTTCTTT. Amino acid sequence: CASSYISGRDTEAFF. This chain joins TRBV6-5 and TRBJ1-1; the D gene is possibly TRBD1 (5 bases). V was pared by 3 bases and J by 3 bases, with 14 bases between. Germline V gene sequence: CDR1 MNHEY, CDR2 SVGAGI. The CDR3 length is 15 residues.

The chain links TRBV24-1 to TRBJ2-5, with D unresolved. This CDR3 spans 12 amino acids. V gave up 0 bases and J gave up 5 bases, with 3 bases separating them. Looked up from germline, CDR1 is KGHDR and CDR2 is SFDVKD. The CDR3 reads CATSDLSETQYF. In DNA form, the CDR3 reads TGTGCCACCAGTGATTTGTCGGAGACCCAGTACTTC.

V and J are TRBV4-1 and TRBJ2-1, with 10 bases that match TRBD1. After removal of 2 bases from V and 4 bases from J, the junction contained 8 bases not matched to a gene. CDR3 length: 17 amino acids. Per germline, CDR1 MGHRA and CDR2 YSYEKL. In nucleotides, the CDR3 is TGCGCCAGCAGCCAATACCCCCCGGGACAGGGGTACAATGAGCAGTTCTTC. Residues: CASSQYPPGQGYNEQFF.

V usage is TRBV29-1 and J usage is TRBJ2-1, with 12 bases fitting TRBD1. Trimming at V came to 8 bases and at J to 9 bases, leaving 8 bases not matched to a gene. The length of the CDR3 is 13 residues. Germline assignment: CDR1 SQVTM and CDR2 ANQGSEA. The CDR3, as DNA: TGCAGCCACCCCGGGACAGGGGGCGCTGAGCAGTTCTTC. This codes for CSHPGTGGAEQFF.

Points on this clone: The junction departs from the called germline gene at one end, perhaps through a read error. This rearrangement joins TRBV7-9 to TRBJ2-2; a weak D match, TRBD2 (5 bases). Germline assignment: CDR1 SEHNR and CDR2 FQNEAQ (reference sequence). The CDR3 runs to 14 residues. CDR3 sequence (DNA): TGTGCCAGCAGCCCGCGGCGGGTCACCGGGGAGTTGTTTTTT. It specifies CASSPRRVTGELFF.

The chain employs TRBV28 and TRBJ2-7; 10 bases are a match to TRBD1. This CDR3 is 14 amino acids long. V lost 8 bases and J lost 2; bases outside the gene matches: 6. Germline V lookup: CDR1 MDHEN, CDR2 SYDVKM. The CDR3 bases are TGTGCCAGCGGACGACAGGGGGCCACCTACGAGCAGTACGTC. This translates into CASGRQGATYEQYV.